The sequence of this T cell receptor beta chain was determined in a study of blood T cell repertoires in COVID-19. Study information: Researchers got acute and convalescent COVID-19 samples from the United States, Italy and Spain.

Under the authors' procedure: Amplification of reference gene primers provided the estimated nucleated cell counts. Data came from immunoSEQ multiplex PCR; TCRdb stores just in-frame clones and leaves some out. D and trimming were read from the DNA, whereas the V and J calls and clone size are those reported in that table. The sample holds some 69,000 clones, around 77% seen once. The CDR3 covers 13 residues. Germline CDR1 reads SNHLY; CDR2 reads FYNNEI. Trimming took 5 bases from V and 7 from J; bases not matched to a gene: 4. Material for sequencing was peripheral blood. The sequence was obtained from a man aged 55 to 70 with acute or convalescent COVID-19. The rearrangement uses TRBV2 and TRBJ2-1; 8 positions match TRBD1. The CDR3 DNA reads TGTGCCAGCAGTCTTACAGGGGGAAATGAGCAGTTCTTC. Translating it yields CASSLTGGNEQFF.